This TCR beta chain was identified during a study of shared clonotypes between healthy human individuals. Study-level information: Three plates each covered CD4 naive and memory; CD8 naive two, CD8 memory one.

Generated by immunoSEQ multiplex PCR, the TCRdb table keeps only in-frame clones and is missing some. The sample shows about 2 million clones, around 96% of them seen only once. Trimming left V 5 bases short and J 3 bases short, with 15 bases between. Germline CDR1 reads SEHNR; CDR2 reads FQNEAQ (reference sequence). CDR3 length: 15 residues. Points on this clone: Its antigen is not identified.

Whole-study findings and limits: Relative to clonotypes present in all four donors, those not shared had lower generation probabilities.

Naive-designated CD8 cells lacked CD45RO, were positively enriched for CCR7, and omitted terminally differentiated effector memory CD45RA+ cells. The chain employs TRBV7-9 and TRBJ2-3; perhaps TRBD1 as D (5 bases). The clonotype comes from a man aged 18 to 35 in good health. Material for sequencing was naive CD8+ T cells sorted from blood. CDR3 sequence reads: CASSPLTQGTDTQYF. The CDR3 coding sequence is TGTGCCAGCAGCCCCCTGACGCAGGGAACAGATACGCAGTATTTT.